Sequencing of this T cell receptor (beta chain) was carried out in a study of Tregs in tolerant kidney transplant recipients. The CDR3 runs 14 residues. The ends lost 5 bases at V and 1 base at J; junction bases unmatched: 5. Germline V gene sequence: CDR1 SGHRS, CDR2 YFSETQ. Details on this clone: The antigen remains unidentified.

Study conclusions and caveats: In tolerant patients, donor-specific Tregs outgrew total Tregs, suggesting antigen-driven expansion.

Here immunoSEQ multiplex PCR was the method, and the copy in TCRdb shows in-frame clones only, minus some. This sample yields tens of thousands of clones, of which 91% are seen a single time; 0.3% to 0.4% belongs to the top ten. This chain joins TRBV5-1 and TRBJ1-1, with TRBD1 matching 7 bases. The receptor was isolated from a human donor who received a combined kidney and bone marrow transplant. The sample was Tregs from blood, taken before the transplant. CDR3 residues: CASRRGHSNTEAFF. The CDR3 DNA reads as TGCGCCAGCAGGAGGGGGCATTCGAACACTGAAGCTTTCTTT. The variable domain in full, completed from reference TRBV5-1 and TRBJ1-1, reads KAGVTQTPRYLIKTRGQQVTLSCSPISGHRSVSWYQQTPGQGLQFLFEYFSETQRNKGNFPGRFSGRQFSNSRSEMNVSTLELGDSALYLCASRRGHSNTEAFFGQGTRLTVV.